A selection of T cell receptor beta chains follows, all from one sample in a study of blood T cell repertoires in COVID-19. Assay used: immunoSEQ multiplex PCR; TCRdb lists only in-frame clones, some missing. The data show 250,000 or so clones, 70% to 85% seen once. The sequenced sample was peripheral blood. These receptors originate from a man aged 80 or over with acute or convalescent COVID-19. CDR3s include the opening cysteine and the closing phenylalanine or tryptophan. A D gene is named only where the DNA matches it firmly. Size tells how often a clone was seen (once, few, many) or the class of an expanded clone, and some rows leave it out.

TRBV2,-,TRBJ1-2,-,CASEQGANYGYTF,TGTGCCAGCGAGCAGGGTGCTAACTATGGCTACACCTTC
TRBV19,-,TRBJ1-2,-,CASSGQPGVLGYGYTF,TGTGCCAGTAGTGGCCAACCCGGGGTGCTCGGCTATGGCTACACCTTC
TRBV5-1,-,TRBJ1-3,-,CASSLGQVKSSGNTIYF,TGCGCCAGCAGCTTGGGACAGGTGAAAAGCTCTGGAAACACCATATATTTT
TRBV4-2,TRBD2,TRBJ2-5,-,CASSQLSGTQETQYF,TGTGCCAGCAGCCAACTAAGCGGGACCCAAGAGACCCAGTACTTC
TRBV21-1,-,TRBJ2-2,-,CASSKARQGRETGELFF,TGTGCCAGCAGCAAAGCGAGGCAGGGGAGAGAGACCGGGGAGCTGTTTTTT
TRBV5-1,TRBD1,TRBJ2-1,-,CASSLETGGRAEQFF,TGCGCCAGCAGCTTGGAGACAGGGGGCAGAGCTGAGCAGTTCTTC
TRBV5-1,-,TRBJ2-7,-,CASSLVAPYRALYEQYF,TGCGCCAGCAGCTTGGTCGCCCCGTACAGGGCGCTCTACGAGCAGTACTTC
TRBV9,-,TRBJ2-1,-,CASSVAGGRGNEQFF,TGTGCCAGCAGCGTAGCGGGGGGCCGAGGGAATGAGCAGTTCTTC
TRBV3-1/TRBV3-2,-,TRBJ1-1,-,CASSQDRGEAFF,TGTGCCAGCAGCCAAGACAGGGGTGAAGCTTTCTTT
TRBV7-2,TRBD2,TRBJ2-7,-,CASSYSGGISYEQYF,TGTGCCAGCAGCTATAGCGGGGGGATCTCCTACGAGCAGTACTTC
TRBV5-1,-,TRBJ2-1,-,CASSLGAGYNNEQFF,TGCGCCAGCAGCTTGGGGGCAGGGTACAACAATGAGCAGTTCTTC
TRBV5-1,TRBD1,TRBJ2-2,-,CASYLQDRATGELFF,TGCGCCAGCTACCTCCAGGACAGGGCCACCGGGGAGCTGTTTTTT
TRBV2,TRBD1,TRBJ1-3,few,CASNFQGGIGNTIYF,TGTGCCAGCAACTTTCAGGGGGGAATAGGAAACACCATATATTTT
TRBV7-9,TRBD1,TRBJ2-1,-,CASSSNRGFIYNEQFF,TGTGCCAGCAGCTCGAACAGGGGCTTTATTTACAATGAGCAGTTCTTC
TRBV7-2,TRBD1,TRBJ1-1,-,CASSSVQGASEAFF,TGTGCCAGCAGCTCGGTGCAGGGGGCCTCTGAAGCTTTCTTT
TRBV20-1,-,TRBJ1-5,-,CSASVGRGYNQPQHF,TGCAGTGCTAGTGTGGGCAGGGGCTACAATCAGCCCCAGCATTTT
TRBV6-5,-,TRBJ1-2,-,CASFEPDGYTF,TGTGCCAGTTTCGAGCCTGATGGCTACACCTTC
TRBV2,-,TRBJ1-5,-,CASSGQVGGNQPQHF,TGTGCCAGCAGTGGGCAGGTAGGGGGCAATCAGCCCCAGCATTTT
TRBV3-1/TRBV3-2,TRBD1,TRBJ2-3,-,CASSQVRTGGNDTQYF,TGTGCCAGCAGCCAAGTAAGGACAGGGGGCAATGATACGCAGTATTTT
TRBV3-1/TRBV3-2,TRBD2,TRBJ2-7,-,CASSRGGYYEQYF,TGTGCCAGCAGCCGGGGGGGGTACTACGAGCAGTACTTC
TRBV4-2,-,TRBJ2-2,-,CASSQGGNLGANTGELFF,TGTGCCAGCAGCCAAGGGGGTAACTTGGGGGCTAACACCGGGGAGCTGTTTTTT
TRBV7-9,-,TRBJ2-1,once,CASSLNTGLGQFF,TGTGCCAGCAGCTTGAATACAGGTTTGGGGCAGTTCTTC
TRBV5-1,TRBD1,TRBJ1-6,once,CASSLVSQGVAPLHF,TGCGCCAGCAGCCTCGTGAGCCAGGGGGTTGCACCCCTCCACTTT
TRBV9,TRBD2,TRBJ2-7,-,CASSVAQAGVYEQYF,TGTGCCAGCAGCGTAGCTCAAGCGGGAGTTTACGAGCAGTACTTC
TRBV9,TRBD2,TRBJ2-5,-,CASSTRLAGVETQYF,TGTGCCAGCAGCACAAGACTAGCGGGAGTGGAGACCCAGTACTTC
TRBV7-3,-,TRBJ2-7,-,CASSTDRFYEQYF,TGTGCCAGCAGCACGGACAGATTCTACGAGCAGTACTTC
TRBV5-6,-,TRBJ2-5,-,CASTEGARETQYF,TGTGCCAGCACGGAGGGGGCTCGGGAGACCCAGTACTTC
TRBV5-4,-,TRBJ1-6,-,CASSFNHAGRATNSPLHF,TGTGCCAGCAGCTTTAATCATGCAGGGAGGGCAACAAATTCACCCCTCCACTTT
TRBV29-1,TRBD1,TRBJ2-7,-,CSGSPGQGYEQYF,TGCAGCGGGTCACCGGGACAGGGCTACGAGCAGTACTTC
TRBV30,-,TRBJ2-1,-,CAWNRGQDNEQFF,TGTGCCTGGAACCGAGGACAAGACAATGAGCAGTTCTTC
TRBV21-1,-,TRBJ1-2,-,CASSSRTGLNYGYTF,TGTGCCAGCAGCAGCAGGACAGGGCTTAACTATGGCTACACCTTC
TRBV5-1,-,TRBJ2-5,-,CASSFSGGETQYF,TGCGCCAGCAGCTTTTCAGGAGGGGAGACCCAGTACTTC
TRBV15,TRBD1,TRBJ1-2,few,CATRYRDRGSGYTF,TGTGCCACCAGATACCGGGACAGGGGTTCTGGCTACACCTTC
TRBV5-1,TRBD1,TRBJ1-3,-,CASSLGTVYANTIYF,TGCGCCAGCAGCCTCGGGACAGTCTATGCCAACACCATATATTTT
TRBV19,TRBD1,TRBJ1-1,-,CASSSGTANTEAFF,TGTGCCAGTAGCTCAGGGACAGCGAACACTGAAGCTTTCTTT
TRBV28,TRBD1,TRBJ2-7,-,CASSTRTGEQYF,TGTGCCAGCAGTACCAGGACAGGCGAGCAGTACTTC
TRBV5-1,TRBD1,TRBJ1-6,few,CASSLEGQGNSPLHF,TGCGCCAGCAGCTTGGAGGGACAGGGGAATTCACCCCTCCACTTT
TRBV6-2/TRBV6-3,-,TRBJ2-7,-,CASSPLGRSYEQYF,TGTGCCAGCAGTCCGTTGGGGCGGTCCTACGAGCAGTACTTC
TRBV5-6,-,TRBJ1-4,-,CASSKTAEKLFF,TGTGCCAGCAGCAAAACCGCGGAAAAACTGTTTTTT
TRBV21-1,-,TRBJ2-5,-,CASIGSKGKRAGGETQYF,TGTGCCAGCATCGGGTCTAAGGGTAAACGGGCAGGGGGAGAGACCCAGTACTTC
TRBV9,-,TRBJ2-1,once,CASSPWKGQNIYNEQFF,TGTGCCAGCAGCCCCTGGAAGGGGCAAAATATTTACAATGAGCAGTTCTTC
TRBV2,-,TRBJ2-3,-,CASSVAGSSTDTQYF,TGTGCCAGCAGCGTGGCGGGTTCTAGCACAGATACGCAGTATTTT
TRBV30,-,TRBJ1-4,once,CAWSRGNEKLFF,TGTGCCTGGAGTAGGGGGAATGAAAAACTGTTTTTT
TRBV9,-,TRBJ2-5,once,CASQGVQETQYF,TGTGCCAGCCAGGGTGTCCAAGAGACCCAGTACTTC
TRBV9,TRBD2,TRBJ2-5,-,CASSVGSGRAEETQYF,TGTGCCAGCAGCGTGGGTAGCGGGAGGGCAGAGGAGACCCAGTACTTC
TRBV5-4,-,TRBJ2-2,-,CASSLDPTDSTGELFF,TGTGCCAGCAGCTTGGATCCGACAGATAGTACCGGGGAGCTGTTTTTT
TRBV7-2,TRBD2,TRBJ2-7,-,CASSLTSGGSGGEQYF,TGTGCCAGCAGCTTAACTAGCGGGGGGTCAGGCGGGGAGCAGTACTTC
TRBV18,TRBD1,TRBJ1-6,once,CASSPGTGDNSPLHF,TGTGCCAGCTCACCCGGGACAGGGGATAATTCACCCCTCCACTTT